This entry lists 11 T cell receptor beta chains sequenced from one sample in a study of long-term antiretroviral therapy in people with HIV. Runs used v3.0 of the immunoSEQ assay and were done at survey level. Data came from immunoSEQ multiplex PCR; TCRdb stores just in-frame clones and leaves some out. The sample has about 36,000 clones, about 80% seen once. The source material was unsorted PBMCs, sampled 0.6 years after starting antiretroviral therapy. The receptor source for this set is a man aged 18 to 29 with HIV.

This clone was recorded a few times. The chain links TRBV28 to TRBJ2-2, with 9 bases fitting TRBD2. Germline assignment: CDR1 MDHEN and CDR2 SYDVKM. The ends lost 2 bases at V and 5 bases at J; junction bases unmatched: 3. CDR3 length equals 15 residues. This CDR3 reads CASSLRREGTGELFF. The CDR3 nucleotides are TGTGCCAGCAGTTTAAGGCGGGAGGGGACCGGGGAGCTGTTTTTT.

The chain combines TRBV19 with TRBJ2-1; D remains unclear. Per germline, CDR1 LNHDA and CDR2 SQIVND (reference sequence). Trimming took off 6 bases at V and 4 bases at J, with 10 bases between the two ends. This CDR3 is built from 13 residues. CDR3 sequence (DNA): TGTGCCAGTAGGGCTGAAATATACAATGAGCAGTTCTTC. Translated, it gives CASRAEIYNEQFF.

CDR3 nucleotide sequence: TGTGCCAGCATGTTTTCTGAGGTTAACACTGAAGCTTTCTTT. It encodes CASMFSEVNTEAFF. The V and J genes are TRBV28 and TRBJ1-1; the D is unclear. V gave up 7 bases and J gave up 2 bases, with 14 bases separating them. Germline V gene data show CDR1 as MDHEN and CDR2 as SYDVKM. The CDR3 covers 14 residues.

The chain links TRBV5-1 to TRBJ2-1; D unresolved. Germline-derived CDR1 and CDR2 are SGHRS and YFSETQ. Trimming left V 4 bases short and J 2 bases short, with 13 bases between. This CDR3 spans 15 amino acids. The CDR3 nucleotides read TGCGCCAGCAGCATTGGACGGGTGGCCTACAATGAGCAGTTCTTC. Translating gives CASSIGRVAYNEQFF. Using reference TRBV5-1 and TRBJ2-1 for the parts outside the CDR3, the full variable domain is KAGVTQTPRYLIKTRGQQVTLSCSPISGHRSVSWYQQTPGQGLQFLFEYFSETQRNKGNFPGRFSGRQFSNSRSEMNVSTLELGDSALYLCASSIGRVAYNEQFFGPGTRLTVL.

This clone was seen a few times. The V call is TRBV28, the J call TRBJ1-5; D possibly corresponds to TRBD1 (6 bases). Germline V CDR1 and CDR2: MDHEN, SYDVKM. CDR3 length: 13 residues. Deletions cut 6 bases from V and 6 bases from J, with 12 bases between. The CDR3 loop is CASRKQGGQPQHF. The CDR3 nucleotides are TGTGCCAGCAGGAAACAAGGGGGTCAGCCCCAGCATTTT.

This clone was seen a handful of times. The missing conserved phenylalanine or tryptophan at the end of this CDR3 makes a read error likely. The DNA is omitted, as the CDR3 cannot be located on it reliably, and the CDR3 follows TCRdb's listing. V usage is TRBV28 and J usage is TRBJ1-1; the table gives TRBD1 as D, unverified against the DNA. Germline V CDR1 and CDR2: MDHEN, SYDVKM. The CDR3 extends over 12 residues, inclusive of both ends. The CDR3 protein is CASSNHPWTDHV.

V gene TRBV7-9 combines with J gene TRBJ2-1; TRBD1 might be the D (5 bases). Germline V CDR1 and CDR2: SEHNR, FQNEAQ (reference sequence). Trimming pared 2 bases from V and 10 bases from J, leaving 18 bases between. CDR3 length: 15 residues. The CDR3 sequence: CASSLSYPDNREQFF. CDR3 bases: TGTGCCAGCAGCTTATCCTACCCAGACAACAGGGAGCAGTTCTTC.

The chain combines TRBV7-2 with TRBJ1-4, with a tentative D call TRBD1 (6 bases). CDR3 size: 13 residues. Germline-derived CDR1 and CDR2 are SGHTA and FQGNSA. V was pared by 10 bases and J by 8 bases, with 17 bases between. DNA for the CDR3: TGTGCCACCTCAAAGGGGGGAAGCGAAAAACTGTTTTTT. This codes for CATSKGGSEKLFF.

This clone was counted a single time. The chain carries TRBV9 and TRBJ2-7; D possibly matches TRBD1 or TRBD2 (8 bases each). The V gene's germline CDR1 is SGDLS and CDR2 YYNGEE. V lost 3 bases to trimming and J lost 1 base, with 17 bases between them. The length of the CDR3 is 16 residues. The CDR3 spells CASSASGRQGSYEQYF. The DNA of the CDR3 is TGTGCCAGCAGCGCCAGCGGGAGACAGGGGTCCTACGAGCAGTACTTC.

The chain carries TRBV27 and TRBJ1-5; no reliable D call. V dropped 4 bases and J dropped 4 bases, with 8 bases sitting between them. Germline V CDR1 and CDR2: MNHEY, SMNVEV (reference sequence). This CDR3 is built from 13 residues. The CDR3 sequence is CASSYLGNQPQHF. The CDR3 DNA is TGTGCCAGCAGTTACCTAGGGAATCAGCCCCAGCATTTT.

In this sample, this clone turned up a few times. This chain's CDR3 is CASTDSRPYEQYF. The CDR3 DNA reads TGTGCCAGCACCGACAGCCGGCCCTACGAGCAGTACTTC. This sequence joins TRBV2 and TRBJ2-7; a weak D match, TRBD1 (5 bases). Trimming left V 7 bases short and J 2 bases short, with 12 bases between. The length of the CDR3 is 13 residues. The germline V gene encodes CDR1 SNHLY and CDR2 FYNNEI. Full variable domain (missing parts from reference TRBV2 and TRBJ2-7): EPEVTQTPSHQVTQMGQEVILRCVPISNHLYFYWYRQILGQKVEFLVSFYNNEISEKSEIFDDQFSVERPDGSNFTLKIRSTKLEDSAMYFCASTDSRPYEQYFGPGTRLTVT.